This T cell receptor (beta chain) was captured by sequencing in a study of T cells after yellow fever vaccination. Study results and limitations: The presence of abundant clonotypes contaminating from the bulk population was possible in FACS-sorted repertoires. Across the CD4 and CD8 compartments, a small share of clonotypes was present in both.

V lost 1 base to trimming and J lost 5 bases, with 24 bases between them. The length of the CDR3 is 19 residues. The germline V gene has CDR1 SGDLS and CDR2 YYNGEE. This clonotype was picked up a small number of times. 5'RACE template switching produced TCR cDNA carrying a universal primer site and UMIs. One entry per CDR3 protein, called by TCRdb with MiXCR from the 5' RACE reads. The profile covers approximately 96,000 distinct CDR3 sequences, with approximately 9% appearing a single time and over 15% taken by the ten largest. The V and J genes are TRBV9 and TRBJ2-2; D may be TRBD2 (5 bases). The source of this sequence is a man aged 18 to 30 who received the YFV17D yellow fever vaccine. The sample was CD8+ T cells not binding an NS4B(214-222) dextramer, sorted from PBMCs, taken around 15 days after the first yellow fever vaccination. The CDR3 here is CASSVSLETTNPGTGELFF. The CDR3, as DNA: TGTGCCAGCAGCGTAAGTCTGGAAACCACCAATCCGGGGACCGGGGAGCTGTTTTTT.